The T cell receptor (beta chain) described here comes from a study of long-term antiretroviral therapy in people with HIV. They ran version v3.0 of the immunoSEQ assay at survey level. The data were produced by immunoSEQ multiplex PCR, yet TCRdb's version contains in-frame clones alone and is incomplete. Here the sample spans 19,000 or so clones, 70% to 90% being singletons. Study-level findings and limits: From the mid-2000s to the late 2010s, blood was obtained, possibly while participants received older ART regimens. Pre-ART clonal expansions dominated every time point's repertoire. HIV repertoires had narrower CDR3 length ranges than controls.

The V segment lost 4 bases and the J segment 4 bases; nucleotides outside the gene matches: 2. CDR1 and CDR2 from the germline V gene are KGHSH and LQKENI. This CDR3 is built from 14 residues. Turning to this clone: Its antigen remains unidentified.

The origin of this receptor is a man aged 50-59 years with HIV. The rearrangement links TRBV18 to TRBJ1-5; 9 bases agree with TRBD1. Sequenced here: unsorted PBMCs, sampled 0.3 years before starting antiretroviral therapy. The DNA of the CDR3 is TGTGCCAGCTCACGGGGACAGGGTAATCAGCCCCAGCATTTT. It encodes CASSRGQGNQPQHF.